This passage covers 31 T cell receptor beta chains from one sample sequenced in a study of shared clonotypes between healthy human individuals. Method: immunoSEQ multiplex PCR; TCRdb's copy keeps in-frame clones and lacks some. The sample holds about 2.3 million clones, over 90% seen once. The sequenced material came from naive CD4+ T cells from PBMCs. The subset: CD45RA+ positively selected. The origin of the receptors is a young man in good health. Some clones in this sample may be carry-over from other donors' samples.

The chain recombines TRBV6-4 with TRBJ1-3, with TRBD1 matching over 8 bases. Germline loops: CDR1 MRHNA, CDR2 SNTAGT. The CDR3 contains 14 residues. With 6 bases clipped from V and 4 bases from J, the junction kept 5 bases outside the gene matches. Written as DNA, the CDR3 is TGTGCCAGCAGCCAACAGGGGGGCGGAAACACCATATATTTT. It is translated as CASSQQGGGNTIYF.

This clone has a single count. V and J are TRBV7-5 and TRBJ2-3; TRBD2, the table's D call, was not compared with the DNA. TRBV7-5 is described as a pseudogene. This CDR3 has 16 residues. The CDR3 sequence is CVRTLRLAGGTDTQYF. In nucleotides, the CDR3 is TGTGTCAGAACCTTACGGCTAGCGGGGGGCACAGATACGCAGTATTTT.

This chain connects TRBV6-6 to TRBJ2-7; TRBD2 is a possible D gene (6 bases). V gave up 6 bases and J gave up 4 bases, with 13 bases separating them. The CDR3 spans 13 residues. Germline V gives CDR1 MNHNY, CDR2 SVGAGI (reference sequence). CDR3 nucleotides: TGTGCCAGCAGCCACTCGGCGGGGTACGAGCAGTACTTC. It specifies CASSHSAGYEQYF.

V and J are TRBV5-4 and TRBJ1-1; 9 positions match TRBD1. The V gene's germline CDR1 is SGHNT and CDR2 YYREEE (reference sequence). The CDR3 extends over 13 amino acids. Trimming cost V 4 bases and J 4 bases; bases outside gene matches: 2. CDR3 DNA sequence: TGTGCCAGCAGCGACAGGGGGGCCACTGAAGCTTTCTTT. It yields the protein CASSDRGATEAFF.

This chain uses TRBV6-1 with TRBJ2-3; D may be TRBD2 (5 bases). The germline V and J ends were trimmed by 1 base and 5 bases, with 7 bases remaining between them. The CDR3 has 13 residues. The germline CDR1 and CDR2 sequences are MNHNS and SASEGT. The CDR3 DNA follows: TGTGCCAGCAGTGAAGGGACTGGAGATACGCAGTATTTT. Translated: CASSEGTGDTQYF.

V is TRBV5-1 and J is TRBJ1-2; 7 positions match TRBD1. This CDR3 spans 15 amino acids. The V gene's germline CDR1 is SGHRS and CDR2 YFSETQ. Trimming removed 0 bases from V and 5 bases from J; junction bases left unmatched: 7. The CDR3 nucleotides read TGCGCCAGCAGCTTGGGGATGACAGGGCCATATGGCTACACCTTC. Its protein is CASSLGMTGPYGYTF.

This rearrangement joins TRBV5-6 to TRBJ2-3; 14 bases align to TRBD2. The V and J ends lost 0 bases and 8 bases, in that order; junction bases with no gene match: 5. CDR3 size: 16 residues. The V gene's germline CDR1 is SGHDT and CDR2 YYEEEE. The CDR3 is CASSLAGLAGVSTQYF. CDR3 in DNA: TGTGCCAGCAGCTTGGCGGGACTAGCGGGAGTGAGTACGCAGTATTTT. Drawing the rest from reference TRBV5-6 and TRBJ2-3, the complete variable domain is DAGVTQSPTHLIKTRGQQVTLRCSPKSGHDTVSWYQQALGQGPQFIFQYYEEEERQRGNFPDRFSGHQFPNYSSELNVNALLLGDSALYLCASSLAGLAGVSTQYFGPGTRLTVL.

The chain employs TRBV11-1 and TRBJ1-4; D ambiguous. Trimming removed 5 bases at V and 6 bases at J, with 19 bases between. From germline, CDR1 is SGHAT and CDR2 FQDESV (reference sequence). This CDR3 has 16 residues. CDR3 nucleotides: TGTGCCAGCAGCGGTCCTCGGGATTTGTATGATGAAAAACTGTTTTTT. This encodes CASSGPRDLYDEKLFF. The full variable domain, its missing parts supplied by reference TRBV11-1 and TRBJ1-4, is EAEVAQSPRYKITEKSQAVAFWCDPISGHATLYWYRQILGQGPELLVQFQDESVVDDSQLPKDRFSAERLKGVDSTLKIQPAELGDSAMYLCASSGPRDLYDEKLFFGSGTQLSVL.

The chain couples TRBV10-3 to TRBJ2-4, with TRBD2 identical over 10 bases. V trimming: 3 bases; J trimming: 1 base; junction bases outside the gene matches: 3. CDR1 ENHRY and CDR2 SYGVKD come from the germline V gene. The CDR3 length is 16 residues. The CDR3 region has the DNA TGTGCCATCAGTGACCCTAGCGGGAGTGCCAAAAACATTCAGTACTTC. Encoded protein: CAISDPSGSAKNIQYF.

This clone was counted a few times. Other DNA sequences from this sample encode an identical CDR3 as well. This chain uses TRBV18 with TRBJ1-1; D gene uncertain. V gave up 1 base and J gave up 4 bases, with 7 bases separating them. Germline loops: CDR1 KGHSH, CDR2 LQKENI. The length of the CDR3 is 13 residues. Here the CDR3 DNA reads TGTGCCAGCTCACCACAGGGAGGCACTGAAGCTTTCTTT. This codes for CASSPQGGTEAFF.

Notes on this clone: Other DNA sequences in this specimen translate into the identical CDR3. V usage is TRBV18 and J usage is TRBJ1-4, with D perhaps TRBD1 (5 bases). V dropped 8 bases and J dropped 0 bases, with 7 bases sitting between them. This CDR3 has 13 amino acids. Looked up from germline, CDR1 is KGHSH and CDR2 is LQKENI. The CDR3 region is CASARATNEKLFF. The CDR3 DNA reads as TGTGCCAGCGCCAGGGCAACTAATGAAAAACTGTTTTTT.

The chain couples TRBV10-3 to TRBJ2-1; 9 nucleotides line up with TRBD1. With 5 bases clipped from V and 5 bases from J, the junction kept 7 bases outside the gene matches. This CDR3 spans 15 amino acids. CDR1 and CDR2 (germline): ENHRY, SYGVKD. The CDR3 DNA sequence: TGTGCCATCAGTAAACGGGACAGGGACAACAATGAGCAGTTCTTC. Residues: CAISKRDRDNNEQFF.

CDR3 in amino acids: CASSSGADAYEQYF. As DNA, the CDR3 is TGTGCCAGTAGTTCGGGAGCAGACGCCTACGAGCAGTACTTC. The genes are TRBV19 and TRBJ2-7; maybe TRBD2 (6 bases). Germline CDR1 and CDR2: LNHDA and SQIVND (reference sequence). The CDR3 sequence is 14 residues long. V dropped 5 bases and J dropped 2 bases, with 13 bases sitting between them.

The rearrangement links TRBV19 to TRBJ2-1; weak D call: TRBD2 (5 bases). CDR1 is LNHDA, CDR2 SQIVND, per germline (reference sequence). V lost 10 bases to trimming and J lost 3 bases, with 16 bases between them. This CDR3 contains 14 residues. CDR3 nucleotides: TGTGCCACCTCAGACCGAGCGGACTACAATGAGCAGTTCTTC. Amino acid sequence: CATSDRADYNEQFF.

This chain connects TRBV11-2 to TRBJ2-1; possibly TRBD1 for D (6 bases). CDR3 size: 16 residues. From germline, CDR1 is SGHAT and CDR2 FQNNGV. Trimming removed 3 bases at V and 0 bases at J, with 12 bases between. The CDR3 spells CASSFWGLSSYNEQFF. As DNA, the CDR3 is TGTGCCAGCAGCTTTTGGGGGCTAAGCTCCTACAATGAGCAGTTCTTC. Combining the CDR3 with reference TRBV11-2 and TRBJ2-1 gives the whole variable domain EAGVAQSPRYKIIEKRQSVAFWCNPISGHATLYWYQQILGQGPKLLIQFQNNGVVDDSQLPKDRFSAERLKGVDSTLKIQPAKLEDSAVYLCASSFWGLSSYNEQFFGPGTRLTVL.

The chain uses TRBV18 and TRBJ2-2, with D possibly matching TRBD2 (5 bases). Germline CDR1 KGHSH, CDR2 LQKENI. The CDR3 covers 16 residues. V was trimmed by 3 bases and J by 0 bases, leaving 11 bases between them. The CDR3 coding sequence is TGTGCCAGCTCACCCACGGCCGGGGCGAACACCGGGGAGCTGTTTTTT. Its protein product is CASSPTAGANTGELFF.

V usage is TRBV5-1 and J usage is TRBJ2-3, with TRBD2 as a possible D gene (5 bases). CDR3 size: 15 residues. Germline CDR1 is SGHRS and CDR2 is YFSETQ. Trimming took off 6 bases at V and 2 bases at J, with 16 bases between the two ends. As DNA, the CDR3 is TGCGCCAGCATGGGAGCACTCACCCTCACAGATACGCAGTATTTT. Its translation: CASMGALTLTDTQYF. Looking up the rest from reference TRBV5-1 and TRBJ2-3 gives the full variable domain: KAGVTQTPRYLIKTRGQQVTLSCSPISGHRSVSWYQQTPGQGLQFLFEYFSETQRNKGNFPGRFSGRQFSNSRSEMNVSTLELGDSALYLCASMGALTLTDTQYFGPGTRLTVL.

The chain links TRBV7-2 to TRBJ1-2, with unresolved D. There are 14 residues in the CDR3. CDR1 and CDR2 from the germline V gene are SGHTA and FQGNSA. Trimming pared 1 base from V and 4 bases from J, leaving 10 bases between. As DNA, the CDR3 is TGTGCCAGCAGCTTAGGTTTAGCCTTCTATGGCTACACCTTC. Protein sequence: CASSLGLAFYGYTF.

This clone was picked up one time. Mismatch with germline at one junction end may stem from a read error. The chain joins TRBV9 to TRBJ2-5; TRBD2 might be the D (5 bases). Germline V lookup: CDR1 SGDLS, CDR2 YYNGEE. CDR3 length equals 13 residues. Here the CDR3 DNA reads TGTGCCAGCAGCGGGCGTAAGGGAGAGGCCCAGTACTTC. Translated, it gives CASSGRKGEAQYF.

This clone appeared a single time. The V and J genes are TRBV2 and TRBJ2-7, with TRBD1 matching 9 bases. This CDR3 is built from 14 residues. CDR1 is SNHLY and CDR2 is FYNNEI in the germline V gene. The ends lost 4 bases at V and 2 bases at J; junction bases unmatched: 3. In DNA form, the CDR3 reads TGTGCCAGCAGTGTACAGGGGGCGGCCTACGAGCAGTACTTC. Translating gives CASSVQGAAYEQYF.

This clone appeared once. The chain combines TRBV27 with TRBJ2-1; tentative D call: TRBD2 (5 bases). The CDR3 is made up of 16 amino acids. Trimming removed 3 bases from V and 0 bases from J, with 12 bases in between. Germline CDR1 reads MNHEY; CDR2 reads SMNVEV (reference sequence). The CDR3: CASSFSGGSSYNEQFF. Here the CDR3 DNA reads TGTGCCAGCAGTTTTTCGGGTGGGAGCTCCTACAATGAGCAGTTCTTC.

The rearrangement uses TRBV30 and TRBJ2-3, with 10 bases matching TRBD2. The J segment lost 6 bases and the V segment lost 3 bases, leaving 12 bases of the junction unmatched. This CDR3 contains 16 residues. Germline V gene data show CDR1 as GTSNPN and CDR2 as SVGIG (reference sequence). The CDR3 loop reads CAWRIPSGRAPDTQYF. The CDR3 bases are TGTGCCTGGAGGATCCCAAGCGGGAGGGCCCCGGATACGCAGTATTTT. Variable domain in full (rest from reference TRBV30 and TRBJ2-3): SQTIHQWPATLVQPVGSPLSLECTVEGTSNPNLYWYRQAAGRGLQLLFYSVGIGQISSEVPQNLSASRPQDRQFILSSKKLLLSDSGFYLCAWRIPSGRAPDTQYFGPGTRLTVL.

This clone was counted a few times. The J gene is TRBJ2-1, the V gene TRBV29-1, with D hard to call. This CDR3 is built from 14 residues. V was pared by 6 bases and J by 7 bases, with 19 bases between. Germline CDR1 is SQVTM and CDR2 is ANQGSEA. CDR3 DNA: TGCAGCGTCCAACAAGGATCCCGCGTAAATGAGCAGTTCTTC. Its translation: CSVQQGSRVNEQFF.

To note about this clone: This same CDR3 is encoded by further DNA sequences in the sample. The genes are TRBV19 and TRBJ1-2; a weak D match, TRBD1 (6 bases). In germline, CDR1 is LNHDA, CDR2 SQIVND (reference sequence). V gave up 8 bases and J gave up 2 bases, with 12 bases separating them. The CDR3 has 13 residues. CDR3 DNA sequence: TGTGCCAGTCGGAGGGGGGCGAACTATGGCTACACCTTC. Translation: CASRRGANYGYTF. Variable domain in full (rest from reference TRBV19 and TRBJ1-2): DGGITQSPKYLFRKEGQNVTLSCEQNLNHDAMYWYRQDPGQGLRLIYYSQIVNDFQKGDIAEGYSVSREKKESFPLTVTSAQKNPTAFYLCASRRGANYGYTFGSGTRLTVV.

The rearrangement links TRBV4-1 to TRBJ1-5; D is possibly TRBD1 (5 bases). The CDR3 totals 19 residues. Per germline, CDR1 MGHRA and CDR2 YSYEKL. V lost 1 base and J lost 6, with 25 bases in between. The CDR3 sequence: CASSQGIILEGLSSQPQHF. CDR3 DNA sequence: TGCGCCAGCAGCCAAGGGATTATACTGGAGGGGCTAAGTAGTCAGCCCCAGCATTTT.

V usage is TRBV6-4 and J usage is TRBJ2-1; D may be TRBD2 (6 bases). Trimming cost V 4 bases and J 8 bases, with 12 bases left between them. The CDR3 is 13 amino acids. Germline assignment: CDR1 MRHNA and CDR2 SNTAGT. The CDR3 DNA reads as TGTGCCAGCAGTGTCGAGGGAGGCGATGAGCAGTTCTTC. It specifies CASSVEGGDEQFF.

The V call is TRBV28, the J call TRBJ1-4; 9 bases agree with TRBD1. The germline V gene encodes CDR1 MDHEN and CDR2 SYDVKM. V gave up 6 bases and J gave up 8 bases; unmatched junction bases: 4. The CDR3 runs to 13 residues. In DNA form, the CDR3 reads TGTGCCAGCAGGCAGACAGGGGGAGAAAAACTGTTTTTT. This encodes CASRQTGGEKLFF.

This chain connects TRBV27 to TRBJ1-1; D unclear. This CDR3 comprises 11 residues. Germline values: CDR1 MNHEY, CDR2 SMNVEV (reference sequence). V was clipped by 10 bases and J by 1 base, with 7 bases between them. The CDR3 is CATARNTEAFF. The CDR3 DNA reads TGTGCCACCGCGAGGAACACTGAAGCTTTCTTT.

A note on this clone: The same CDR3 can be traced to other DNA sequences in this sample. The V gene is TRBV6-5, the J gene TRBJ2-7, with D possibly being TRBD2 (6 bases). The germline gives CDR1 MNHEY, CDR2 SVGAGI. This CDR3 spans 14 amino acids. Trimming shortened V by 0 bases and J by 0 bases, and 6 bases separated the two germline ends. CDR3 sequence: CASSYSRDSYEQYF. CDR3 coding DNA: TGTGCCAGCAGTTACTCGCGGGACTCCTACGAGCAGTACTTC.

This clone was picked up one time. The CDR3 region is CASSFGGAAYNEQFF. For the CDR3, the DNA is TGTGCCAGCAGTTTTGGAGGGGCCGCCTACAATGAGCAGTTCTTC. V and J are TRBV27 and TRBJ2-1; D is possibly TRBD2 (6 bases). Between the trimmed V and J ends, which lost 3 bases and 2 bases, there was a span of 11 bases. This CDR3 spans 15 amino acids. Germline-derived CDR1 and CDR2 are MNHEY and SMNVEV (reference sequence).

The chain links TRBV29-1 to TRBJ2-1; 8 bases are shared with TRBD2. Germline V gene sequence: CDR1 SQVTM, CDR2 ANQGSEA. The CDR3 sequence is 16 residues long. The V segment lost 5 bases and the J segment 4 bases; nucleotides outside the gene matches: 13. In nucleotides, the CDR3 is TGCAGCGTTACCCCGCGGCTAGCGGGTTCGTACAATGAGCAGTTCTTC. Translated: CSVTPRLAGSYNEQFF.